The 13 T cell receptor beta chains given below trace back to one sample, sequenced in a study of CD8 T cells in Susac syndrome. Reverse transcription of roughly 0.45 to 1 ug RNA was performed with random hexamers. TCRdb reprocessed the immunoSEQ multiplex PCR reads via MiXCR and lists one record per CDR3 protein. Of hundreds of thousands of distinct CDR3 sequences in the sample, 70% to 90% were seen once. The sequencing input was CD8+ T cells from PBMCs. The origin of the receptors is a human donor with multiple sclerosis.

V usage is TRBV15 and J usage is TRBJ1-1; D is unclear. The CDR3 runs to 13 residues. Germline V gives CDR1 LNHNV, CDR2 YYDKDF (reference sequence). Trimming pared 3 bases from V and 2 bases from J, leaving 7 bases between. For the CDR3, the DNA is TGTGCCACCAGCAGGGCAGATAACACTGAAGCTTTCTTT. This codes for CATSRADNTEAFF.

The chain has TRBV7-9 and TRBJ2-1; no clear D. V dropped 5 bases and J dropped 10 bases, with 18 bases sitting between them. This CDR3 has 14 amino acids. Germline CDR1 reads SEHNR; CDR2 reads FQNEAQ (reference sequence). The CDR3 sequence: CASSRLGLDVEQFF. CDR3 nucleotides: TGTGCCAGCAGCCGCCTTGGGCTAGATGTCGAGCAGTTCTTC.

The chain recombines TRBV25-1 with TRBJ2-2; D perhaps matches TRBD2 (6 bases). The germline CDR1 and CDR2 sequences are MGHDK and SYGVNS. The CDR3 consists of 17 residues. Trimming removed 1 base from V and 5 bases from J, with 17 bases in between. The CDR3 protein is CASSESRLTGVTGELFF. The CDR3 DNA is TGTGCCAGCAGTGAATCCCGCCTTACGGGAGTTACCGGGGAGCTGTTTTTT.

Only one count was recorded for this clonotype. V usage is TRBV30 and J usage is TRBJ1-1; maybe TRBD1 (5 bases). This CDR3 is built from 11 residues. Trimming pared 3 bases from V and 6 bases from J, leaving 8 bases between. CDR1 is GTSNPN, CDR2 SVGIG, per germline (reference sequence). The CDR3 DNA is TGTGCCTGGAGACGAGGGGCTGAAGCTTTCTTT. Its translation: CAWRRGAEAFF.

The V and J genes are TRBV7-8 and TRBJ2-3; 11 positions agree with TRBD2. CDR1 and CDR2 from the germline V gene are SGHVS and FQNEAQ. V lost 5 bases, J lost 5 bases, and 12 bases stayed unmatched. The CDR3 totals 17 residues. The CDR3 nucleotides read TGTGCCAGCAGCCCCAGACTAGCGGGATTGTTGGTAGATACGCAGTATTTT. Protein sequence: CASSPRLAGLLVDTQYF. The whole variable domain, filled in from reference TRBV7-8 and TRBJ2-3, reads GAGVSQSPRYKVAKRGQDVALRCDPISGHVSLFWYQQALGQGPEFLTYFQNEAQLDKSGLPSDRFFAERPEGSVSTLKIQRTQQEDSAVYLCASSPRLAGLLVDTQYFGPGTRLTVL.

The chain combines TRBV4-1 with TRBJ2-7; D not resolved. There are 13 residues in the CDR3. V was shortened by 6 bases and J by 7 bases, with 16 bases between the two germline ends. Per germline, CDR1 MGHRA and CDR2 YSYEKL. CDR3 nucleotide sequence: TGCGCCAGCAGTCGCGTCTCCGAGCCGGAGCAGTACTTC. This codes for CASSRVSEPEQYF.

This clonotype was observed a few times. The rearrangement uses TRBV7-9 and TRBJ2-7, with D unresolved. CDR3 length: 15 amino acids. From germline, CDR1 is SEHNR and CDR2 FQNEAQ (reference sequence). Deletions cut 5 bases from V and 2 bases from J, with 16 bases between. The CDR3 DNA reads TGTGCCAGCAGCCCCCGTGCGCAGTTAGCCTACGAGCAGTACTTC. The encoded protein is CASSPRAQLAYEQYF.

This rearrangement joins TRBV2 to TRBJ1-1; weak D call: TRBD1 (5 bases). CDR3 length: 16 residues. Trimming left V 3 bases short and J 0 bases short, with 14 bases between. Germline CDR1 reads SNHLY; CDR2 reads FYNNEI. CDR3 sequence reads: CASSDGGRQLNTEAFF. CDR3 nucleotides: TGTGCCAGCAGTGATGGGGGTCGACAGCTGAACACTGAAGCTTTCTTT.

The chain joins TRBV6-5 to TRBJ2-7; 8 positions agree with TRBD2. This CDR3 is 15 amino acids long. With 0 bases clipped from V and 3 bases from J, the junction kept 4 bases outside the gene matches. Germline V gene data show CDR1 as MNHEY and CDR2 as SVGAGI. Written as DNA, the CDR3 is TGTGCCAGCAGTTACTCAAGCGGGAGTTACTACGAGCAGTACTTC. Residues: CASSYSSGSYYEQYF.

J is TRBJ2-3 and V is TRBV11-3; D is undetermined. The V gene lost 5 bases and the J gene lost 6 bases, with 18 bases spanning the gap. This CDR3 region has 15 residues. CDR1 and CDR2 from the germline V gene are SGHNT and YENEEA. CDR3 amino acids: CASSPDWTTPDTQYF. The CDR3 DNA reads TGTGCCAGCAGCCCAGACTGGACGACCCCCGATACGCAGTATTTT.

This rearrangement joins TRBV12-3 or TRBV12-4 to TRBJ2-4; 10 nucleotides agree with TRBD1. The CDR3 has 16 amino acids. V lost 5 bases and J lost 4; bases outside the gene matches: 8. CDR3 DNA: TGTGCCAGCAGTCAAACCGGGACAGGGGATAAAAACATTCAGTACTTC. As protein: CASSQTGTGDKNIQYF.

This rearrangement joins TRBV28 to TRBJ2-1, with TRBD1 as a possible D gene (5 bases). V was clipped by 5 bases and J by 0 bases, with 8 bases between them. The CDR3 loop spans 14 amino acids. Germline V gene lookup returns CDR1 MDHEN and CDR2 SYDVKM. CDR3 bases: TGTGCCAGCAGTCAAGGGGCCTCCTACAATGAGCAGTTCTTC. Translated: CASSQGASYNEQFF.

The CDR3 nucleotides read TGTGCCAGCAGCTTTGGGCAGGGAATTAACACCATATATTTT. As protein: CASSFGQGINTIYF. The genes are TRBV5-5 and TRBJ1-3, with a possible D match to TRBD1 (5 bases). The CDR3 consists of 14 residues. Germline V lookup: CDR1 SGHKS, CDR2 YYEKEE (reference sequence). The V end lost 2 bases, the J end lost 7 bases, and 13 bases lay between the germline ends.